The clone carrying this T cell receptor (beta chain) was seen more than once but under ten times. The antigen remains unidentified. This sample stems from a study of post-analysis software for immune sequencing data. The library was made from cDNA and included unique molecular identifiers. TCRdb redid the calling of the PCR reads with MiXCR, one entry per CDR3 protein. The table includes hundreds of thousands of distinct CDR3 sequences, roughly 27% detected once. General observations from the study: A handful of TRBV segments were more frequent in patients than controls; TRBV5-6, TRBV5-1 and TRBV20-1 belonged to this group.

Germline CDR1 reads SGHKS; CDR2 reads YYEKEE (reference sequence). The CDR3 spans 13 residues. Between the trimmed V and J ends, which lost 0 bases and 5 bases, there was a span of 9 bases. The material sequenced was blood. The receptor was isolated from a girl aged 5 to 17 with multiple sclerosis. V and J are TRBV5-5 and TRBJ2-7; D remains unclear. CDR3 amino acids: CASSLERVNEQYF. In DNA, the CDR3 is TGTGCCAGCAGCTTGGAAAGGGTCAACGAGCAGTACTTC.